This T cell receptor beta chain originates from a study of control samples from healthy donors and cancer patients. Generated by immunoSEQ multiplex PCR, the TCRdb table keeps only in-frame clones and is missing some. The repertoire has around 150,000 clones, approximately 88% of them found once; the top ten carry 4.9%. The V end was cut by 5 bases, the J end by 2 bases, with 11 bases between. This CDR3 contains 14 residues. Germline CDR1 SGHVS, CDR2 FQNEAQ. The origin of this receptor is a young man in good health. The chain links TRBV7-8 to TRBJ2-3; D remains ambiguous. Material: blood. CDR3 DNA sequence: TGTGCCAGCAGCCCCCGATGGACCACAGATACGCAGTATTTT. It translates to CASSPRWTTDTQYF.